The 13 T cell receptor beta chains given below trace back to one sample, sequenced in a study of T cell responses to AZD1222 COVID-19 vaccine. TCRdb's table, derived via immunoSEQ multiplex PCR, lists solely in-frame clones and lacks some. The repertoire consists of 150,000 or so clones, with approximately 94% occurring once and the leading ten covering about 1.9%. This sample comprised peripheral blood, obtained on day 0 of AZD1222 vaccination. The source of these receptors is an adult in good health.

In its sample, this clone was seen once. The V and J genes are TRBV6-5 and TRBJ1-1; a weak D match, TRBD1 (5 bases). The CDR3 sequence is 13 residues long. Trimming cost V 0 bases and J 8 bases, with 10 bases left between them. Germline assignment: CDR1 MNHEY and CDR2 SVGAGI. Written as DNA, the CDR3 is TGTGCCAGCAGTTACTCGGGGGGAGGCGAAGCTTTCTTT. Translating gives CASSYSGGGEAFF.

J is TRBJ2-1 and V is TRBV7-9; tentative D call: TRBD2 (5 bases). V was pared by 7 bases and J by 4 bases, with 17 bases between. Germline lookup yields CDR1 SEHNR and CDR2 FQNEAQ (reference sequence). This CDR3 region has 15 residues. The CDR3 here is CASTYLTPGYNEQFF. DNA for the CDR3: TGTGCCAGCACCTACTTGACTCCGGGGTACAATGAGCAGTTCTTC.

This chain joins TRBV5-4 and TRBJ2-1; TRBD2 might be the D (5 bases). Trimming shortened V by 4 bases and J by 8 bases, and 10 bases separated the two germline ends. Germline V gives CDR1 SGHNT, CDR2 YYREEE (reference sequence). This CDR3 spans 12 amino acids. CDR3 nucleotide sequence: TGTGCCAGCAGCGCCGGGGTGGATGAGCAGTTCTTC. Its protein product is CASSAGVDEQFF.

The sample holds one count of this clone. V and J are TRBV19 and TRBJ2-7, with 8 bases identical to TRBD2. The trim removed 8 bases at V and 6 bases at J, leaving 9 bases unmatched. CDR3 length: 13 amino acids. Germline V gene data show CDR1 as LNHDA and CDR2 as SQIVND (reference sequence). The CDR3, as DNA: TGTGCCAGTGGACCGGTGGCGGGAGGCGAGCAGTACTTC. Translated, it gives CASGPVAGGEQYF.

This clone was detected only once. The chain is built from TRBV19 and TRBJ2-7, with D possibly matching TRBD1 (7 bases). CDR3 length equals 15 residues. Trimming shortened V by 3 bases and J by 4 bases, and 16 bases separated the two germline ends. Germline lookup yields CDR1 LNHDA and CDR2 SQIVND (reference sequence). The DNA of the CDR3 is TGTGCCAGTAGTATGAGGGCAGGGGGGCCTTACGAGCAGTACTTC. It encodes CASSMRAGGPYEQYF.

The V gene is TRBV4-1, the J gene TRBJ1-6; 7 bases are shared with TRBD1. The CDR3 totals 16 residues. In germline, CDR1 is MGHRA, CDR2 YSYEKL. Germline trimming cut 4 bases from V and 8 bases from J; bases unmatched to any gene: 11. This chain's CDR3 is CASSPVLTGSYSPLHF. Written as DNA, the CDR3 is TGCGCCAGCAGCCCCGTACTGACAGGGTCCTATTCACCCCTCCACTTT.

The chain combines TRBV7-9 with TRBJ2-7; 9 bases line up with TRBD1. V was clipped by 9 bases and J by 2 bases; unmatched bases: 2. Per the germline V gene, CDR1 is SEHNR and CDR2 is FQNEAQ (reference sequence). This CDR3 is built from 12 residues. Written as DNA, the CDR3 is TGTGCCAGTGGACAGGGGCCCTACGAGCAGTACTTC. The encoded protein is CASGQGPYEQYF.

The chain couples TRBV15 to TRBJ1-6, with TRBD1 matching 9 bases. Per the germline V gene, CDR1 is LNHNV and CDR2 is YYDKDF (reference sequence). Trimming cost V 8 bases and J 11 bases; bases outside gene matches: 7. The CDR3 totals 13 residues. The CDR3 sequence: CATGTGNGPPLHF. The CDR3 DNA sequence: TGTGCCACCGGGACAGGGAATGGTCCACCCCTCCACTTT.

The chain joins TRBV18 to TRBJ2-2, with a weak D call TRBD1 (6 bases). Trimming removed 2 bases from V and 5 bases from J, with 9 bases in between. The V gene's germline CDR1 is KGHSH and CDR2 LQKENI. This CDR3 has 14 amino acids. CDR3 nucleotide sequence: TGTGCCAGCTCACCATGGACAGAAACCGGGGAGCTGTTTTTT. Its translation: CASSPWTETGELFF.

The rearrangement uses TRBV19 and TRBJ2-7; D is uncertain. The germline V and J ends were trimmed by 1 base and 2 bases, with 6 bases remaining between them. The CDR3 contains 13 residues. In germline, CDR1 is LNHDA, CDR2 SQIVND (reference sequence). CDR3 residues: CASSIAVTYEQYF. The CDR3 DNA follows: TGTGCCAGTAGTATAGCAGTAACCTACGAGCAGTACTTC.

The V gene is TRBV5-1, the J gene TRBJ1-3, with D uncertain. Per the germline V gene, CDR1 is SGHRS and CDR2 is YFSETQ. V was cut by 0 bases and J by 4 bases, with 11 bases left in between. The CDR3 has 15 residues. CDR3 nucleotides: TGCGCCAGCAGCTTGGCGGGAGCCCGAGGAAACACCATATATTTT. It encodes CASSLAGARGNTIYF.

This chain connects TRBV20-1 to TRBJ1-3; D is undetermined. CDR3 length: 11 residues. V gave up 3 bases and J gave up 6 bases, with 6 bases separating them. CDR1 and CDR2 from the germline V gene are DFQATT and SNEGSKA (reference sequence). CDR3 DNA: TGCAGTGCTAGTCGGCCAAACACCATATATTTT. This sequence encodes CSASRPNTIYF.

The chain joins TRBV20-1 to TRBJ2-1, with no clear D. There are 11 residues in the CDR3. Germline-derived CDR1 and CDR2 are DFQATT and SNEGSKA (reference sequence). V lost 3 bases, J lost 10 bases, and 10 bases lay in between. In DNA form, the CDR3 reads TGCAGTGCTAGCCAGTCTCACGAGCAGTTCTTC. Its translation: CSASQSHEQFF.